A single sample is the source of the 15 T cell receptor beta chains below, sequenced in a study of early T cells in non-severe SARS-CoV-2 infection. TCRdb reprocessed the 5' RACE reads with MiXCR, giving one entry per CDR3 protein. The table shows tens of thousands of distinct CDR3 sequences, with roughly 9.4% occurring only once. Input material: whole blood. These TCRs come from an adult who was a healthcare worker with PCR-confirmed SARS-CoV-2 infection or an uninfected control (not recorded which).

The chain employs TRBV14 and TRBJ2-5, with 7 bases identical to TRBD2. Per germline, CDR1 SGHDN and CDR2 FVKESK. The V gene end was trimmed by 1 base and the J gene end by 7 bases; junction bases not matched to a gene: 9. The CDR3 extends over 15 amino acids. CDR3 bases: TGTGCCAGCAGCCAAGCCCTAGCGGAAATGGCGACCCAGTACTTC. Amino acids: CASSQALAEMATQYF.

This clonotype was counted between two and nine times. This chain joins TRBV20-1 and TRBJ2-4; no clear D. There are 14 residues in the CDR3. Germline V gives CDR1 DFQATT, CDR2 SNEGSKA (reference sequence). Trimming pared 4 bases from V and 0 bases from J, leaving 10 bases between. The CDR3 DNA follows: TGCAGTGCTAATATGCGGCTAGCCAAAAACATTCAGTACTTC. Amino acids: CSANMRLAKNIQYF.

This clonotype was counted many times. The chain has TRBV7-8 and TRBJ2-3; 9 nucleotides match TRBD1. The CDR3 is made up of 16 amino acids. Germline V gene lookup returns CDR1 SGHVS and CDR2 FQNEAQ. Trimming at V came to 2 bases and at J to 3 bases, leaving 6 bases not matched to a gene. The DNA of the CDR3 is TGTGCCAGCAGCTTACCTCTGACAGGGGGTACAGATACGCAGTATTTT. Its protein product is CASSLPLTGGTDTQYF. Based on the CDR3 plus reference TRBV7-8 and TRBJ2-3, the full variable domain is GAGVSQSPRYKVAKRGQDVALRCDPISGHVSLFWYQQALGQGPEFLTYFQNEAQLDKSGLPSDRFFAERPEGSVSTLKIQRTQQEDSAVYLCASSLPLTGGTDTQYFGPGTRLTVL.

V and J are TRBV4-2 and TRBJ2-1; 7 nucleotides align to TRBD2. Unmatched junction bases numbered 7, after V lost 2 bases and J lost 15 bases. CDR3 length: 12 amino acids. Per germline, CDR1 LGHNA and CDR2 YNFKEQ. CDR3 sequence reads: CASSQPSGARFF. Written as DNA, the CDR3 is TGTGCCAGCAGCCAACCTAGCGGAGCTCGGTTCTTC.

This clonotype was seen at least ten times. The chain is built from TRBV27 and TRBJ2-2, with D maybe TRBD1 (5 bases). CDR3 length: 14 residues. The V end was cut by 6 bases, the J end by 5 bases, with 13 bases between. The germline gives CDR1 MNHEY, CDR2 SMNVEV (reference sequence). In nucleotides, the CDR3 is TGTGCCAGCAGATGGGGCGGCGAAACCGGGGAGCTGTTTTTT. It is translated as CASRWGGETGELFF.

This chain joins TRBV12-3 or TRBV12-4 and TRBJ1-1; a weak D match, TRBD1 (5 bases). V was trimmed by 6 bases and J by 2 bases, leaving 13 bases between them. CDR3 length equals 14 residues. CDR3: CASSRQGGNTEAFF. The CDR3 region has the DNA TGTGCCAGCAGCCGTCAGGGAGGAAACACTGAAGCTTTCTTT.

This clonotype was detected many times. This chain connects TRBV27 to TRBJ1-2, with D possibly being TRBD1 (6 bases). This CDR3 has 15 amino acids. Germline V CDR1 and CDR2: MNHEY, SMNVEV (reference sequence). The V end lost 5 bases, the J end lost 4 bases, and 17 bases lay between the germline ends. Here the CDR3 DNA reads TGTGCCAGCAGTCCCCAACAGGGTATGGGCTATGGCTACACCTTC. Translating gives CASSPQQGMGYGYTF.

This clonotype was seen a few times. V and J are TRBV29-1 and TRBJ2-2; 7 bases align to TRBD1. The CDR3 contains 15 residues. Germline lookup yields CDR1 SQVTM and CDR2 ANQGSEA. Losses at the gene ends were 5 bases for V and 3 bases for J; bases not matched to a gene: 9. The CDR3 loop is CSVPRPGGDTGELFF. The CDR3 DNA reads TGCAGCGTTCCAAGGCCAGGGGGAGACACCGGGGAGCTGTTTTTT.

There are a few counts of this clonotype. This chain connects TRBV2 to TRBJ2-7; D gene ambiguous. Trimming removed 7 bases from V and 4 bases from J, with 11 bases in between. Germline loops: CDR1 SNHLY, CDR2 FYNNEI. The CDR3 is made up of 12 amino acids. The CDR3 region has the DNA TGTGCCAGCATGGACGGCAAATACGAGCAGTACTTC. It encodes CASMDGKYEQYF.

This clonotype occurred many times. The chain recombines TRBV4-1 with TRBJ1-1, with D possibly matching TRBD1 (6 bases). The CDR3 extends over 13 amino acids. Trimming removed 1 base at V and 5 bases at J, with 8 bases between. Germline V gene sequence: CDR1 MGHRA, CDR2 YSYEKL. CDR3 region: CASSQGGQTEAFF. CDR3 nucleotide sequence: TGCGCCAGCAGCCAAGGTGGACAGACTGAAGCTTTCTTT.

This clonotype was seen at least ten times. The chain combines TRBV29-1 with TRBJ1-2, with 8 bases identical to TRBD1. Trimming took 7 bases from V and 7 from J; bases not matched to a gene: 8. Germline values: CDR1 SQVTM, CDR2 ANQGSEA. This CDR3 comprises 12 residues. CDR3 protein: CSAPTGVGGYTF. CDR3 bases: TGCAGCGCCCCGACAGGGGTCGGTGGCTACACCTTC.

This chain uses TRBV7-2 with TRBJ2-7; 8 bases line up with TRBD2. The CDR3 has 13 amino acids. Trimming cost V 4 bases and J 6 bases; bases outside gene matches: 5. CDR1 and CDR2 from the germline V gene are SGHTA and FQGNSA. The CDR3 region has the DNA TGTGCCAGCAGCTCCCGACTAGCGTTCGAGCAGTACTTC. Translation: CASSSRLAFEQYF.

A few counts support this clonotype. The chain employs TRBV5-1 and TRBJ1-1; perhaps TRBD1 as D (6 bases). V was cut by 1 base and J by 5 bases, with 9 bases left in between. This CDR3 comprises 13 residues. CDR1 is SGHRS, CDR2 YFSETQ, per germline. CDR3 region: CASSLTGRTEAFF. The CDR3 DNA follows: TGCGCCAGCAGCTTGACAGGGAGAACTGAAGCTTTCTTT. Full variable domain (remainder filled in from reference TRBV5-1 and TRBJ1-1): KAGVTQTPRYLIKTRGQQVTLSCSPISGHRSVSWYQQTPGQGLQFLFEYFSETQRNKGNFPGRFSGRQFSNSRSEMNVSTLELGDSALYLCASSLTGRTEAFFGQGTRLTVV.

This clonotype was counted at least ten times. The chain recombines TRBV19 with TRBJ2-7, with 13 bases that match TRBD2. Germline V lookup: CDR1 LNHDA, CDR2 SQIVND (reference sequence). Unmatched junction bases numbered 9, after V lost 4 bases and J lost 3 bases. This CDR3 has 17 residues. The CDR3 spells CASSTPGLAGALYEQYF. The DNA for the CDR3 is TGTGCCAGTAGTACCCCAGGACTAGCGGGAGCCCTCTACGAGCAGTACTTC.

The table lists this clonotype with many counts. The chain has TRBV30 and TRBJ2-7; D is possibly TRBD1 (6 bases). Germline-derived CDR1 and CDR2 are GTSNPN and SVGIG (reference sequence). This CDR3 has 14 amino acids. V dropped 4 bases and J dropped 0 bases, with 13 bases sitting between them. This CDR3 reads CAWTAQGISYEQYF. In nucleotides, the CDR3 is TGTGCCTGGACGGCTCAGGGGATCTCCTACGAGCAGTACTTC. The entire variable domain, with the rest obtained from reference TRBV30 and TRBJ2-7, is as follows: SQTIHQWPATLVQPVGSPLSLECTVEGTSNPNLYWYRQAAGRGLQLLFYSVGIGQISSEVPQNLSASRPQDRQFILSSKKLLLSDSGFYLCAWTAQGISYEQYFGPGTRLTVT.